This paragraph reports one T cell receptor beta chain. It lacks a known antigen. Base qualities were left out, and no much larger clone turns up one base away. TCRbeta CDR3 regions were amplified from genomic DNA using the immunoSEQ Assay, a bias-controlled multiplex PCR. Processing in the source paper ran as follows. Within the assay, amplification of reference gene primers was used to estimate how many nucleated cells each sample contained. To quantify the absolute abundance of each unique TCRbeta CDR3 rearrangement, sequence reads were collapsed and filtered. For each sample, productive Simpson clonality was calculated by taking the square root of Simpson's diversity index across productive rearrangements. TCRdb retrieved this table from immuneACCESS and kept in-frame rearrangements only. Not all clones are present; in checked studies, unresolved V genes account for under half, and no reason is known for the remainder. V, J and clone size are those of that table, while D and trimming were read from the DNA. The sample contains some 150,000 clones, 87% of them found a single time. Clones ranked in the top ten supply about 3.9% of the sample.

A second Seattle source provided samples from volunteer blood donors who had recovered from COVID-19. Collaborating institutions collected whole blood in K2EDTA tubes following their own protocols. Collaborator samples were shipped for TCRbeta analysis as frozen whole blood, isolated PBMCs, or DNA extracted from either sample type. The sample is drawn from a study of blood T cell repertoires in COVID-19 (TCRdb year 2020). In the study overall: Samples from collaborators originated in the United States, Italy and Spain and spanned both the acute and convalescent phases of COVID-19. The repertoires were made available in a free public database intended to serve as a resource for research on the immune response to SARS-CoV-2. Where available, HLA class I and class II types were taken from metadata supplied by the sample provider and were not determined by assay-based typing. The samples were drawn from the first 160 participants of the ongoing ImmuneRACE study and from some 1,300 subjects provided by 6 global collaborators. The prospective study material was composed of cDNA or gDNA derived from T cells, B-cell-depleted T cells, or PBMCs. A de-identified subject ID, COVID-19 status, age in years and sex were almost always included in the sample metadata. Deeply sampled blood TCRbeta repertoires from subjects exposed to, actively infected with, or recovered from COVID-19 were included in the dataset.

Beyond this particular receptor, the publication reports: The quantity of clinical and demographic metadata differed by source and by participant and was supplied without curation.

Inclusive of the bounding cysteine and phenylalanine, the CDR3 is 13 residues long. Of the read, only the CDR3 DNA is kept; its 39 bases are in frame from base 1. The germline V gene gives CDR1 as MNHEY and CDR2 as SVGAGI. The germline ends are 9 bases apart after V is trimmed by 5 bases and J by 4 bases. Sample: peripheral blood. The rearranged segments are TRBV6-5 and TRBJ1-5, and TRBD1 may be the D gene, going by 5 matching bases. The sequence was collected from a woman aged 60-75 years who had recovered from COVID-19. The sequence in DNA is TGTGCCAGCAGTCCCAGGGAAAATCAGCCCCAGCATTTT. Its protein is CASSPRENQPQHF.